Reported below is one TCR beta chain. Its antigen is currently unknown. This CDR3 has 15 residues. Between the trimmed V and J ends, which lost 3 bases and 0 bases, there was a span of 10 bases. The germline V gene has CDR1 SGHAT and CDR2 FQNNGV. The entry originates in a study of regulatory T cells in long-lasting Graves disease. Study outcomes and limitations: Under persistent disease, TRBV28, TRBJ1-2 and TRBJ2-5 were used preferentially. Only a small sample size was used, which may have cut accuracy.

Through Arm-PCR of CDR3 regions and iRepertoire HTBI primers, TCR beta libraries were built. In TCRdb, the multiplex PCR reads were re-called with MiXCR into one record per CDR3 protein. The table lists about 660,000 distinct CDR3 sequences, about 30% of them singletons. The sample's time point: persistent/refractory GD, antithyroid drugs over 5 years with positive TRAb. RNA extracted from PBMCs served as the sequencing template. The sequence was obtained from a female donor with Graves disease. The chain uses TRBV11-2 and TRBJ2-3, with D tentatively TRBD1 (5 bases). The sequenced sample was peripheral blood mononuclear cells (PBMCs), obtained when the disease was refractory, from a patient treated with antithyroid drugs. The DNA for the CDR3 is TGTGCCAGCAGCTTGGGCAGGGCTAGCACAGATACGCAGTATTTT. It encodes CASSLGRASTDTQYF.